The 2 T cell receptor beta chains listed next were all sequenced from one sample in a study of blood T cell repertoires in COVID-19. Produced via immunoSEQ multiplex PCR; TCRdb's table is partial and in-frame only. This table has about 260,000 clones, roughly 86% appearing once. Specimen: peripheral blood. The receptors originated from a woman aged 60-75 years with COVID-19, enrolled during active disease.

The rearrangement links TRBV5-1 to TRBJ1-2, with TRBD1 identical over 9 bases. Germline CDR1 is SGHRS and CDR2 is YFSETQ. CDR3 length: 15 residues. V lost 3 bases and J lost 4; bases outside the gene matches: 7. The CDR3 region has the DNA TGCGCCAGCAGCTCCCCGGGACAGGGCGTCTATGGCTACACCTTC. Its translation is CASSSPGQGVYGYTF.

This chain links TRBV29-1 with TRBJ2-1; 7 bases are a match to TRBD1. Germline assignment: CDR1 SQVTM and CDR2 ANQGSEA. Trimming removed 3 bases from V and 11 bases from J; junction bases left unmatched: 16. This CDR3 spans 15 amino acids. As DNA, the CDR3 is TGCAGCGTTGATATAGGTAGTGACAGGGCTTGGAAGCAGTTCTTC. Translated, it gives CSVDIGSDRAWKQFF.